The clone carrying this T cell receptor beta chain has just one count. The antigen remains unidentified. TCRdb called the reads again in MiXCR, with one record for every CDR3 protein. The sample carries around 530,000 distinct CDR3 sequences, 26% recorded once. The data were taken from a study of T cell repertoires in cytomegalovirus infection. As for the study in general: Public TCR beta signatures provided an indication of both CMV infection and a matching HLA type.

Study results and caveats: Dominating the ex vivo response were HLA-C-restricted CMV-specific TCR beta clonotypes.

The specimen sequenced was PBMCs. This sequence originates from a human donor in good health (CMV status not recorded). Some clones in this sample may be carry-over from other donors' samples.

In DNA form, the CDR3 reads TGTGCCAGCAGCTTAAAGACGGGACCAGATACGCAGTATTTT. The encoded protein is CASSLKTGPDTQYF. The chain combines TRBV7-2 with TRBJ2-3, with D perhaps assigned TRBD1 or TRBD2 (5 bases each). CDR1 is SGHTA and CDR2 is FQGNSA in the germline V gene. V lost 2 bases and J lost 4, with 10 bases in between. This CDR3 spans 14 amino acids.